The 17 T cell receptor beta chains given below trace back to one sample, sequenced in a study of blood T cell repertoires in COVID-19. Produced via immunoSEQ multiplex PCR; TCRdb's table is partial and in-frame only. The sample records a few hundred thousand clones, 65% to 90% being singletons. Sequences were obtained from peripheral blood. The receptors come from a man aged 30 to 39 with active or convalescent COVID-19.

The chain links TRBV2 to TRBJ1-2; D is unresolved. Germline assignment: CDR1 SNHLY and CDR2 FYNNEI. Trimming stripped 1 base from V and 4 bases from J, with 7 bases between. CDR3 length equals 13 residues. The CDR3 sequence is CASSEGQIYGYTF. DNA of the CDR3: TGTGCCAGCAGTGAAGGCCAGATCTATGGCTACACCTTC.

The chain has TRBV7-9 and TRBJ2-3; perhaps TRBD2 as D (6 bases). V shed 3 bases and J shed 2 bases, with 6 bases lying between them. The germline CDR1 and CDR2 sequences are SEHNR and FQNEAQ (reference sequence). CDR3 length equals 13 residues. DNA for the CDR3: TGTGCCAGCAGCTTGGGACTCACAGATACGCAGTATTTT. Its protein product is CASSLGLTDTQYF.

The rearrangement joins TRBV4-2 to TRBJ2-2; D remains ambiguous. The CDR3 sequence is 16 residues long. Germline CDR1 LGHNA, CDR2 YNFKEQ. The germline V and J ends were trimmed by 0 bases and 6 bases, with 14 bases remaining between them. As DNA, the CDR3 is TGTGCCAGCAGCCAAGATTTCCAGGCCCTTCCCGGGGAGCTGTTTTTT. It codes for CASSQDFQALPGELFF.

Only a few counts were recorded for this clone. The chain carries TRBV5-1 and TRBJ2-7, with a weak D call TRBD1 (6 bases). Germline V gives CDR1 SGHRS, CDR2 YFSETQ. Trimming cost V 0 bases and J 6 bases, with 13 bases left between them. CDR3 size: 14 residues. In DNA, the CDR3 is TGCGCCAGCAGCTTGGGAGGACAGCTCTCCGAGCAGTACTTC. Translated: CASSLGGQLSEQYF.

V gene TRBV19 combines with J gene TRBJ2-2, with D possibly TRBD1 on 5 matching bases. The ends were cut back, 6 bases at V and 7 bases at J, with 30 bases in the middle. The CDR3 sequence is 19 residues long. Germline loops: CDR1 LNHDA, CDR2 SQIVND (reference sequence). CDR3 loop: CASSLLPGWGSRRDGELFF. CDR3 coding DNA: TGTGCCAGTAGCCTGCTCCCCGGTTGGGGCAGCCGTCGAGACGGGGAGCTGTTTTTT.

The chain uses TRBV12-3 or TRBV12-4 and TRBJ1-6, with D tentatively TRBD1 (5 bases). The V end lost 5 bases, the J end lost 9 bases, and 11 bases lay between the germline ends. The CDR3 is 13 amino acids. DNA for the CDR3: TGTGCCAGCAGTGCAGGGTCCGGTTCACCCCTCCACTTT. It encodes CASSAGSGSPLHF.

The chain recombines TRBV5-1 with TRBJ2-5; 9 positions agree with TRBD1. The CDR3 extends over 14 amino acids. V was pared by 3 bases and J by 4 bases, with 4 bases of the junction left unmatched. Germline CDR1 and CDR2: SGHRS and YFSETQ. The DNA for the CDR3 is TGCGCCAGCAGCTCAGGGACAGGGTCAGAGACCCAGTACTTC. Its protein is CASSSGTGSETQYF.

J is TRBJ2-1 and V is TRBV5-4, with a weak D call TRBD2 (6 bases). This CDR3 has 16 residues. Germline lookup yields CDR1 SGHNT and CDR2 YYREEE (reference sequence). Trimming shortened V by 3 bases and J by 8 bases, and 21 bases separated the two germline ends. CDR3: CASSSAGQGRIYEQFF. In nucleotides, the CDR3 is TGTGCCAGCAGCTCAGCAGGCCAAGGGAGGATCTATGAGCAGTTCTTC. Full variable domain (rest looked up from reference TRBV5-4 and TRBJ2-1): ETGVTQSPTHLIKTRGQQVTLRCSSQSGHNTVSWYQQALGQGPQFIFQYYREEENGRGNFPPRFSGLQFPNYSSELNVNALELDDSALYLCASSSAGQGRIYEQFFGPGTRLTVL.

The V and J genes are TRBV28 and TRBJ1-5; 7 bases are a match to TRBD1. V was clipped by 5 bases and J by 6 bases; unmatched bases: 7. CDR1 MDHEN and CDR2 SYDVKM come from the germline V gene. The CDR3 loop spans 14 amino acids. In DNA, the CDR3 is TGTGCCAGCAGTACAGGGGAAGGAGGTCAGCCCCAGCATTTT. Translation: CASSTGEGGQPQHF.

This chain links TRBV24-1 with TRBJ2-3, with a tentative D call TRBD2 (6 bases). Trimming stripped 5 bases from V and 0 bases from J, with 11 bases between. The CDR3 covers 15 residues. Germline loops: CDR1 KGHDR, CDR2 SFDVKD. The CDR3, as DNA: TGTGCCACCAGTGGCGGGGCCGTTAGCACAGATACGCAGTATTTT. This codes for CATSGGAVSTDTQYF.

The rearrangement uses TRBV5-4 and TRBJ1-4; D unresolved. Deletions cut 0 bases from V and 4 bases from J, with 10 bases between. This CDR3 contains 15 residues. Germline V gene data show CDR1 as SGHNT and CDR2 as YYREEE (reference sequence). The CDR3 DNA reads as TGTGCCAGCAGCTTGGGAGGGCAGAATAATGAAAAACTGTTTTTT. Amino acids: CASSLGGQNNEKLFF.

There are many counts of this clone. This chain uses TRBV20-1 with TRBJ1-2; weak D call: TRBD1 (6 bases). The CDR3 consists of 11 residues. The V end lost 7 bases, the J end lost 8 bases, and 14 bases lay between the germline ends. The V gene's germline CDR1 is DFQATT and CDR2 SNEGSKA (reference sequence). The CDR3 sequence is CSGQLRGGYTF. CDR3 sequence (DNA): TGCAGTGGCCAACTTAGGGGGGGCTACACCTTC.

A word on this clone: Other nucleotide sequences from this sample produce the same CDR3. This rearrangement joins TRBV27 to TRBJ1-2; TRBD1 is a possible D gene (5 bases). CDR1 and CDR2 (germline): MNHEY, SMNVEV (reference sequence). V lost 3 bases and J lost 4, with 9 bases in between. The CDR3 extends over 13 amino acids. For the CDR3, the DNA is TGTGCCAGCAGTTTGGGGGGTGGCTATGGCTACACCTTC. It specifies CASSLGGGYGYTF.

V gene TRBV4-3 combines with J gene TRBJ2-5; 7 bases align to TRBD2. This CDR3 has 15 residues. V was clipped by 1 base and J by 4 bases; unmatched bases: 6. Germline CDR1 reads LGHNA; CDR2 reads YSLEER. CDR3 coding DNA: TGCGCCAGCAGCCAAGGGACTAGTGGCTCAGAGACCCAGTACTTC. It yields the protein CASSQGTSGSETQYF.

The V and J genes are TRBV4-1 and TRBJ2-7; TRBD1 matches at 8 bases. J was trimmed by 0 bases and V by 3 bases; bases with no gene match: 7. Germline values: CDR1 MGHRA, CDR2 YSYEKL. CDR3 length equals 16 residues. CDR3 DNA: TGCGCCAGCAGCCAGCCCAGGACAGGGAGCTCCTACGAGCAGTACTTC. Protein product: CASSQPRTGSSYEQYF.

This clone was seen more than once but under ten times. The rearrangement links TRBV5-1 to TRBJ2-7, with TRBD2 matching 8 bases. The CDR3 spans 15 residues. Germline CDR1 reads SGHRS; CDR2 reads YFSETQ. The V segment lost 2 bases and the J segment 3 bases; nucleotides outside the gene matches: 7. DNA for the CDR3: TGCGCCAGCAGCTTCGGGGTAGCGGGGAGCTACGAGCAGTACTTC. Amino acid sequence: CASSFGVAGSYEQYF.

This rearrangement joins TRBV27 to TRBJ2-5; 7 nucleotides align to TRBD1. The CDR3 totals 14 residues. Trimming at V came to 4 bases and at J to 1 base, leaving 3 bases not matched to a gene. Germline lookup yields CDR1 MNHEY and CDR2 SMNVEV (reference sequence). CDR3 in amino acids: CASSSRTGQETQYF. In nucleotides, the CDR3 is TGTGCCAGCAGTTCGAGGACAGGCCAAGAGACCCAGTACTTC.